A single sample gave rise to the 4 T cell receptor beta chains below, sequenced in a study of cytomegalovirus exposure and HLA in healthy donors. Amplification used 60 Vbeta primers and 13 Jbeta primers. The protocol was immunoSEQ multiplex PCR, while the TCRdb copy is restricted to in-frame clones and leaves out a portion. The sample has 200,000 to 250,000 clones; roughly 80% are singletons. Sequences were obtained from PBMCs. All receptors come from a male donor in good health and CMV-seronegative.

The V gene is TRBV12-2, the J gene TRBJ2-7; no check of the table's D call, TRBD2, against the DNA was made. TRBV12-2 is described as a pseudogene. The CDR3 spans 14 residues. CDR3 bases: TGTGCAAGTCGCTTAGGGGGGCGGGAGGACGAGCAGTACTTC. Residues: CASRLGGREDEQYF.

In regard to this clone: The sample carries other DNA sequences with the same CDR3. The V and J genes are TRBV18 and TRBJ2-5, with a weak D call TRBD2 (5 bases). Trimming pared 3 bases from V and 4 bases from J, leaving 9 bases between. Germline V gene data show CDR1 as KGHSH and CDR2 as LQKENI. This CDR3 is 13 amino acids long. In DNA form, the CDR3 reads TGTGCCAGCTCACCCGGGCTAGCAGAGACCCAGTACTTC. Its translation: CASSPGLAETQYF.

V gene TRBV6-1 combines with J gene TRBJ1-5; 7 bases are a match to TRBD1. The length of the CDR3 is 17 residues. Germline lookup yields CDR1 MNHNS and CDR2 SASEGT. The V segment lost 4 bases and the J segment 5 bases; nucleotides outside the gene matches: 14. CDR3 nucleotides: TGTGCCAGCAGTGGAGCGGGATCATACAGGGGTGATCAGCCCCAGCATTTT. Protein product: CASSGAGSYRGDQPQHF.

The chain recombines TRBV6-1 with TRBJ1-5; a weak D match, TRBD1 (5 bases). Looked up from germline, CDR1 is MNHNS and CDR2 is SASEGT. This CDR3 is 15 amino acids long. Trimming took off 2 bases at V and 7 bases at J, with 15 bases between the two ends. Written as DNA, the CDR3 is TGTGCCAGCAGTGAAATGGGGGGGGATCAGCAGCCCCAGCATTTT. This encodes CASSEMGGDQQPQHF.